This TCR beta chain was captured in a study of shared clonotypes between healthy human individuals. About the study: CD4 naive and CD4 memory each took three plates per donor, while CD8 naive took two and CD8 memory one.

Notes on the study in general: Naive subsets tended to show greater estimated richness than memory subsets.

Samples underwent the assay at deep level. DNA at 150 to 200 ng, 25,000 to 30,000 T cell genomes, went into sorted-subset replicate PCRs. Sequencing was performed with immunoSEQ multiplex PCR; in TCRdb, only in-frame clones are kept and a portion is missing. Of 2 million to 3 million clones in the sample, 93% are singletons; the top ten hold 0.35% to 0.45%. Trimming cost V 4 bases and J 3 bases; bases outside gene matches: 7. This CDR3 is 15 amino acids long. Germline V CDR1 and CDR2: SQVTM, ANQGSEA. As to this clone: Antigen specificity is unknown.

The clonotype originates from a man aged 18 to 35 in good health. Some clones in this sample may be carry-over from other donors' samples. The rearrangement links TRBV29-1 to TRBJ1-4; TRBD1 matches 8 bases. Sequenced input: naive CD4+ T cells from PBMCs. Subset here: CD45RA+ positively selected. The CDR3 DNA sequence: TGCAGCGTTGCCCCCCGACAGGGGTCTAATGAAAAACTGTTTTTT. Translated, it gives CSVAPRQGSNEKLFF.